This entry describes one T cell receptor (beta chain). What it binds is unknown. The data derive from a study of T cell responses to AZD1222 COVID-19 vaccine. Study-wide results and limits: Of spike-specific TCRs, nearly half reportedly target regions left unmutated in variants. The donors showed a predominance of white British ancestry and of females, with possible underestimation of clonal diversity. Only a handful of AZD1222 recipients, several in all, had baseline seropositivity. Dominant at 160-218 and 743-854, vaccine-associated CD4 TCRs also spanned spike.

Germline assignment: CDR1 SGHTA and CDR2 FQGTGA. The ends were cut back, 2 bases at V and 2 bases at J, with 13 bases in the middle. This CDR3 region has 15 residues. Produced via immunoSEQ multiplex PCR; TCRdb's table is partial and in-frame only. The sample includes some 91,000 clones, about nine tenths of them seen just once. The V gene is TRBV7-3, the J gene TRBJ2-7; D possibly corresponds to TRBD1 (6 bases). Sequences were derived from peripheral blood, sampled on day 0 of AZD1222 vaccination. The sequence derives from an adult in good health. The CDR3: CASSLYPGQTYEQYF. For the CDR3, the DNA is TGTGCCAGCAGCTTATATCCCGGACAGACCTACGAGCAGTACTTC.